This T cell receptor (beta chain) is drawn from a study of T cell repertoires in cytomegalovirus infection. Per germline, CDR1 SGHVS and CDR2 FNYEAQ. V lost 5 bases, J lost 2 bases, and 9 bases stayed unmatched. The CDR3 has 17 amino acids. TCRdb fed the reads into MiXCR, producing one record per CDR3 protein. The table includes about 900,000 distinct CDR3 sequences, around 30% detected once. This clonotype has ten or more counts. Its antigen is not identified. This receptor was identified in a human donor in good health (CMV status not recorded). Some clones in this sample may be carry-over from other donors' samples. Specimen: cultured CD8+ T cells from PBMCs, collected from culture after CMV antigen stimulation. The chain is built from TRBV7-6 and TRBJ2-3; TRBD2 matches 11 bases. CDR3 nucleotides: TGTGCCAGCAGCGCGGCCCCGACTAGCGGGGACACAGATACGCAGTATTTT. The encoded protein is CASSAAPTSGDTDTQYF. Based on the CDR3 plus reference TRBV7-6 and TRBJ2-3, the full variable domain is GAGVSQSPRYKVTKRGQDVALRCDPISGHVSLYWYRQALGQGPEFLTYFNYEAQQDKSGLPNDRFSAERPEGSISTLTIQRTEQRDSAMYRCASSAAPTSGDTDTQYFGPGTRLTVL.